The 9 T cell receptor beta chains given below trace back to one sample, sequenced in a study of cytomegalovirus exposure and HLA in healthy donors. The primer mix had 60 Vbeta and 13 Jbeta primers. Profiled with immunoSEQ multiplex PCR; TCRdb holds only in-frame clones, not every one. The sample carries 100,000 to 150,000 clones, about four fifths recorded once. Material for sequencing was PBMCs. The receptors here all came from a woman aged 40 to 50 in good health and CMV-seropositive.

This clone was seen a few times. The DNA for the CDR3 is TGTGCCAGCAAAAGGTCTGGGACAGAGACGTGGGAGCAGTACTTC. It specifies CASKRSGTETWEQYF. This chain uses TRBV6-6 with TRBJ2-7; 7 nucleotides line up with TRBD1. This CDR3 has 15 amino acids. The V segment lost 7 bases and the J segment 7 bases; nucleotides outside the gene matches: 16. Germline assignment: CDR1 MNHNY and CDR2 SVGAGI (reference sequence).

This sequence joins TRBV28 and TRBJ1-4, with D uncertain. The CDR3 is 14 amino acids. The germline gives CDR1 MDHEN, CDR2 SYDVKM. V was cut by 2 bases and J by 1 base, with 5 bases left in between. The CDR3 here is CASSLRRTNEKLFF. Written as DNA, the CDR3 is TGTGCCAGCAGTTTAAGGAGAACTAATGAAAAACTGTTTTTT.

The CDR3 loop reads CASSWAGLAGNYEQYF. The CDR3 DNA reads as TGTGCCAGCAGCTGGGCGGGGCTAGCGGGAAATTACGAGCAGTACTTC. The rearrangement uses TRBV13 and TRBJ2-7; TRBD2 agrees at 9 bases. V was clipped by 4 bases and J by 4 bases; unmatched bases: 11. CDR3 length: 16 residues. The germline V gene has CDR1 PRHDT and CDR2 FYEKMQ (reference sequence).

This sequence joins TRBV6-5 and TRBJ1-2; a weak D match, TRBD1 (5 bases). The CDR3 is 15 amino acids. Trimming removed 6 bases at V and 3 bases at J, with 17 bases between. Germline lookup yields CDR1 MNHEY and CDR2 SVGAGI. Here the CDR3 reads CASSLTLEGDYGYTF. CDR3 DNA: TGTGCCAGCAGCCTTACCCTGGAAGGGGACTATGGCTACACCTTC.

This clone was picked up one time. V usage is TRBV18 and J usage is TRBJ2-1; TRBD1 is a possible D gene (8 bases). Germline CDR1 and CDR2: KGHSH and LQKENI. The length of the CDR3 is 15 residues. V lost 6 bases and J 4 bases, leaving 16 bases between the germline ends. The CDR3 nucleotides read TGTGCCAGCTCTCCGACAGGGGAGGGGTACAATGAGCAGTTCTTC. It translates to CASSPTGEGYNEQFF.

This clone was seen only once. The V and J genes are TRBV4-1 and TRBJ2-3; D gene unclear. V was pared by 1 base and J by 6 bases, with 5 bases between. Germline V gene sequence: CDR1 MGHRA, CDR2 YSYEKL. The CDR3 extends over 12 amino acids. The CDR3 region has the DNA TGCGCCAGCAGCCAAGTTCTCGATACGCAGTATTTT. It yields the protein CASSQVLDTQYF.

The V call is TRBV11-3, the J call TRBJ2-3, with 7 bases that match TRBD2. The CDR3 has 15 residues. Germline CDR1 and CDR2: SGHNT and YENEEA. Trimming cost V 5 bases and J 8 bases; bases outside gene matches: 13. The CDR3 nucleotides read TGTGCCAGCAGCCCCCCCGGGACTACCCAGGGTACGCAGTATTTT. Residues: CASSPPGTTQGTQYF.

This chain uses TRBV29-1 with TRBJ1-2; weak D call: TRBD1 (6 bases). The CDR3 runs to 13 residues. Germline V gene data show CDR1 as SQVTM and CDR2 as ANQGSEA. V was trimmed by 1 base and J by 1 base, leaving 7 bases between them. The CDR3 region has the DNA TGCAGCGTTGAAGGGACAGATAACTATGGCTACACCTTC. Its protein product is CSVEGTDNYGYTF.

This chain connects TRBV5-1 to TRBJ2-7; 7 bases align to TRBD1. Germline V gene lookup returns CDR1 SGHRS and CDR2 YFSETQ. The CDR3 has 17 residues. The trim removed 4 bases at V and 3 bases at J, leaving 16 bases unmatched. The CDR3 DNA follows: TGCGCCAGCAGCCCTCCTCTACAGACAGGGACCGGCTACGAGCAGTACTTC. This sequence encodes CASSPPLQTGTGYEQYF.